This T cell receptor (beta chain) was observed in a study of cytomegalovirus exposure and HLA in healthy donors. Study-level background: There were 350 to 400 genotyped donors. Of these, roughly 80% fell in the genetic ancestry cluster associated with self-reported Caucasian donors. Overall study results and limits: The authors listed around 150 TCR beta chains as cytomegalovirus-associated. Usually a TCR sequence was rare, but some public TCRs were found in many donors.

Primers included in the PCR were 60 Vbeta and 13 Jbeta primers. Some clones are missing from TCRdb's copy, which holds only in-frame ones; the method was immunoSEQ multiplex PCR. The sample has approximately 180,000 clones; roughly 80% are singletons. Concerning this clone itself: The antigen is undetermined. The junction differs from germline at one of its ends, possibly a read error.

The sequence derives from a young woman in good health and CMV-seropositive. The sample taken for sequencing was PBMCs.

For the CDR3, the DNA is TGTGCCAGCAGCGTTGGACAGGCGGCTTCCTACGAGCAGCACTTC. It yields the protein CASSVGQAASYEQHF. The V call is TRBV9, the J call TRBJ2-5; 7 bases are a match to TRBD1. The germline V gene encodes CDR1 SGDLS and CDR2 YYNGEE. The length of the CDR3 is 15 residues.